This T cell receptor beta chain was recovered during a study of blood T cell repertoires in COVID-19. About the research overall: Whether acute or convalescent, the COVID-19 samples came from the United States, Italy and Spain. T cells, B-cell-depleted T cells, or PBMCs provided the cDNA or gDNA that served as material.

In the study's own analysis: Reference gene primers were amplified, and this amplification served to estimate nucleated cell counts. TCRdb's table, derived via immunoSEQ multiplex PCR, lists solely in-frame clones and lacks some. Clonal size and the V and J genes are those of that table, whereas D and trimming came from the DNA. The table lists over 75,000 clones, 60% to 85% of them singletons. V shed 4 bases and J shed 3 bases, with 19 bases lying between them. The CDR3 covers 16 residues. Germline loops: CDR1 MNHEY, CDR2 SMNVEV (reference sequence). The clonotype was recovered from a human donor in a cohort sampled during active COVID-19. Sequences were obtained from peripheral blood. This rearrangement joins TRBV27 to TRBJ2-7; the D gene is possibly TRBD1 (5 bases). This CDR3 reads CASSSLGQVLIYEQYF. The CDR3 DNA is TGTGCCAGCAGTTCCTTAGGACAAGTCCTAATCTACGAGCAGTACTTC.